The 22 T cell receptor beta chains in this list originate from one sample, sequenced in a study of CD8+CD57+ T cells in acquired aplastic anemia. TCR beta VDJ and CDR3 were profiled, and genomic DNA was the template. TCRdb fed the reads into MiXCR, producing one record per CDR3 protein. Here the sample spans 200,000 or so distinct CDR3 sequences, 64% being singletons. Sequencing was performed on sorted CD4+, CD8+, or CD8+CD57+ T cells (not recorded which) from PBMCs. The receptors derive from a human donor with severe aplastic anemia or a healthy control (not recorded which).

CDR3 residues: CSAKPMTGVPGRKGLGYTF. CDR3 in DNA: TGCAGTGCTAAACCGATGACAGGGGTTCCGGGACGCAAGGGCCTGGGCTACACCTTC. V usage is TRBV20-1 and J usage is TRBJ1-2; TRBD1 matches 8 bases. The germline gives CDR1 DFQATT, CDR2 SNEGSKA (reference sequence). Losses at the gene ends were 4 bases for V and 8 bases for J; bases not matched to a gene: 27. This CDR3 comprises 19 residues.

The chain carries TRBV5-6 and TRBJ2-5, with D possibly TRBD2 on 6 matching bases. CDR3 length: 16 residues. Trimming left V 3 bases short and J 2 bases short, with 17 bases between. Germline V lookup: CDR1 SGHDT, CDR2 YYEEEE. CDR3 in amino acids: CASSSKAGSGQETQYF. CDR3 bases: TGTGCCAGCAGCTCGAAAGCGGGCTCCGGACAAGAGACCCAGTACTTC. The full variable domain, rest sourced from reference TRBV5-6 and TRBJ2-5, is DAGVTQSPTHLIKTRGQQVTLRCSPKSGHDTVSWYQQALGQGPQFIFQYYEEEERQRGNFPDRFSGHQFPNYSSELNVNALLLGDSALYLCASSSKAGSGQETQYFGPGTRLLVL.

This clonotype was counted a single time. The chain combines TRBV19 with TRBJ1-5; no reliable D call. The V and J ends lost 5 bases and 0 bases respectively, with 8 bases between them. From germline, CDR1 is LNHDA and CDR2 SQIVND (reference sequence). This CDR3 has 14 amino acids. The CDR3 protein is CASSSDNSNQPQHF. CDR3 in DNA: TGTGCCAGTAGTTCAGACAATAGCAATCAGCCCCAGCATTTT. Full variable domain (remainder filled in from reference TRBV19 and TRBJ1-5): DGGITQSPKYLFRKEGQNVTLSCEQNLNHDAMYWYRQDPGQGLRLIYYSQIVNDFQKGDIAEGYSVSREKKESFPLTVTSAQKNPTAFYLCASSSDNSNQPQHFGDGTRLSIL.

V usage is TRBV7-2 and J usage is TRBJ1-5; no definite D call. This CDR3 contains 15 residues. The V and J ends lost 1 base and 5 bases respectively, with 12 bases between them. Germline V gene lookup returns CDR1 SGHTA and CDR2 FQGNSA. The CDR3 DNA reads TGTGCCAGCAGCTTAGTTCACGGAACCGATCAGCCCCAGCATTTT. Amino acid sequence: CASSLVHGTDQPQHF.

This clonotype was detected only a few times. The chain joins TRBV15 to TRBJ2-7, with 8 positions matching TRBD2. This CDR3 is built from 16 residues. Germline V gene lookup returns CDR1 LNHNV and CDR2 YYDKDF (reference sequence). The V and J ends lost 0 bases and 0 bases, in that order; junction bases with no gene match: 4. The CDR3, as DNA: TGTGCCACCAGCAGAGATACACTAGCGGACTCCTACGAGCAGTACTTC. Protein: CATSRDTLADSYEQYF.

The CDR3 spells CASSPYRQGRGEQYF. The CDR3, as DNA: TGCGCCAGCAGCCCCTACCGACAGGGTAGAGGCGAGCAGTACTTC. J is TRBJ2-7 and V is TRBV4-1, with 7 positions matching TRBD1. With V trimmed by 4 bases and J by 6 bases, 12 bases remained unmatched. Germline-derived CDR1 and CDR2 are MGHRA and YSYEKL. This CDR3 is built from 15 residues.

This rearrangement joins TRBV29-1 to TRBJ2-5, with D possibly being TRBD1 (5 bases). The CDR3 is made up of 14 amino acids. Germline values: CDR1 SQVTM, CDR2 ANQGSEA. Trimming cost V 8 bases and J 4 bases, with 20 bases left between them. As DNA, the CDR3 is TGCAGCTCACATCTTAGGGGTTATGGAGAGACCCAGTACTTC. It yields the protein CSSHLRGYGETQYF.

On this clonotype itself: This likely comes from a read error, as the CDR3 has no conserved phenylalanine or tryptophan at its end. The J gene is TRBJ1-6, the V gene TRBV13; 7 bases are shared with TRBD1. CDR3 length equals 18 residues. The V gene end was trimmed by 4 bases and the J gene end by 0 bases; junction bases not matched to a gene: 9. CDR1 and CDR2 (germline): PRHDT, FYEKMQ (reference sequence). The CDR3 region is CASSYAQGSSSYNSPLHL. The CDR3 coding sequence is TGTGCCAGCAGCTACGCACAGGGGTCGAGCTCCTATAATTCACCCCTCCACCTT.

The chain uses TRBV12-3 or TRBV12-4 and TRBJ2-7; 11 nucleotides align to TRBD2. The V and J ends lost 3 bases and 2 bases, in that order; junction bases with no gene match: 6. This CDR3 region has 16 residues. This chain's CDR3 is CASSFNLAGGPYEQYF. DNA for the CDR3: TGTGCCAGCAGTTTTAACCTAGCGGGGGGCCCCTACGAGCAGTACTTC.

The chain uses TRBV7-8 and TRBJ2-7; D unclear. Germline V gene data show CDR1 as SGHVS and CDR2 as FQNEAQ. The CDR3 is made up of 10 amino acids. V was cut by 6 bases and J by 6 bases, with 6 bases left in between. In DNA form, the CDR3 reads TGTGCCAGCAGTGGGTCCGAGCAGTACTTC. It specifies CASSGSEQYF.

This clonotype was counted once. This chain joins TRBV9 and TRBJ1-1, with no clear D. Trimming cost V 4 bases and J 6 bases, with 16 bases left between them. Germline loops: CDR1 SGDLS, CDR2 YYNGEE. This CDR3 region has 14 residues. Here the CDR3 DNA reads TGTGCCAGCAGCCCAATCAACCCCGGTTCTGAAGCTTTCTTT. Protein sequence: CASSPINPGSEAFF.

About this clonotype: Likely a read error: the CDR3 ends without its conserved phenylalanine or tryptophan. The DNA is omitted, as the CDR3 cannot be located on it reliably, and the CDR3 follows TCRdb's listing. The chain employs TRBV5-6 and TRBJ2-1; TRBD2 is the table's D call and was not checked against the DNA. Germline CDR1 SGHDT, CDR2 YYEEEE. The CDR3 is 8 residues long, ends included. CDR3 protein: CASSLQLA.

The CDR3 sequence is CAISGVKRGGYTF. CDR3 DNA sequence: TGTGCCATCAGTGGTGTCAAGCGGGGCGGCTACACCTTC. The chain recombines TRBV10-3 with TRBJ1-2; tentatively, D is TRBD1 (5 bases). CDR3 length: 13 amino acids. V was pared by 4 bases and J by 8 bases, with 14 bases between. The germline gives CDR1 ENHRY, CDR2 SYGVKD.

The chain couples TRBV14 to TRBJ1-1; 7 bases are a match to TRBD1. This CDR3 has 14 residues. V lost 2 bases to trimming and J lost 5 bases; unmatched junction nucleotides: 5. Germline CDR1 SGHDN, CDR2 FVKESK. CDR3: CASSQRTGDTEAFF. In DNA form, the CDR3 reads TGTGCCAGCAGCCAACGGACAGGCGATACTGAAGCTTTCTTT.

A remark on this clonotype: Because it lacks the conserved phenylalanine or tryptophan at the end, this CDR3 is likely a read error. The DNA is left out, because the CDR3 cannot be placed on it with certainty; the CDR3 is given as TCRdb lists it. This rearrangement joins TRBV6-5 to TRBJ2-7. The CDR3 sequence runs 10 residues, both termini included. CDR1 and CDR2 (germline): MNHEY, SVGAGI. The CDR3 loop reads CASSYSSAVL.

This chain joins TRBV11-2 and TRBJ2-2; no clear D. Germline V lookup: CDR1 SGHAT, CDR2 FQNNGV. CDR3 length: 14 amino acids. Trimming cost V 1 base and J 7 bases, with 10 bases left between them. CDR3 loop: CASSLVSRNGELFF. Written as DNA, the CDR3 is TGTGCCAGCAGCTTAGTTAGCAGAAACGGGGAGCTGTTTTTT.

This clonotype was observed a few times. The chain links TRBV12-3 or TRBV12-4 to TRBJ2-1; weak D call: TRBD2 (5 bases). This CDR3 is built from 13 residues. V was clipped by 6 bases and J by 5 bases, with 11 bases between them. CDR3 sequence: CASRLTRDNEQFF. The CDR3 bases are TGTGCCAGCAGATTAACGAGGGACAATGAGCAGTTCTTC.

This clonotype was observed a few times. CDR3 nucleotides: TGTGCCAGCAGTGACGGCCGGGACAGGGGTTACGAGCAGTACTTC. It specifies CASSDGRDRGYEQYF. The V and J genes are TRBV6-1 and TRBJ2-7, with TRBD1 identical over 10 bases. The CDR3 covers 15 residues. V was pared by 3 bases and J by 4 bases, with 6 bases of the junction left unmatched. Germline CDR1 MNHNS, CDR2 SASEGT.

In this sample, this clonotype turned up many times. The chain links TRBV19 to TRBJ1-1, with D uncertain. Germline lookup yields CDR1 LNHDA and CDR2 SQIVND (reference sequence). The CDR3 has 15 residues. The ends were cut back, 3 bases at V and 5 bases at J, with 16 bases in the middle. In DNA form, the CDR3 reads TGTGCCAGTAGTATTGCCCGGGGTGGGCGAACTGAAGCTTTCTTT. This sequence encodes CASSIARGGRTEAFF.

This clonotype was observed a single time. This chain uses TRBV2 with TRBJ2-3; D possibly corresponds to TRBD2 (6 bases). Per germline, CDR1 SNHLY and CDR2 FYNNEI. V lost 4 bases and J lost 1, with 9 bases in between. The CDR3 is 14 amino acids. CDR3 coding DNA: TGTGCCAGCAGTGGGGGGGAGGGCACAGATACGCAGTATTTT. Amino acid sequence: CASSGGEGTDTQYF.

Comment on this clonotype: The junction does not match germline at one end; this may be a read error. The chain has TRBV19 and TRBJ1-2, with D unresolved. Per the germline V gene, CDR1 is LNHDA and CDR2 is SQIVND (reference sequence). The CDR3 covers 16 residues. CDR3 sequence (DNA): TGTGCCAGTAGTATAGGCCTGACGCTGGCGAACTATGGCTACGCCTTC. As protein: CASSIGLTLANYGYAF.

This chain joins TRBV2 and TRBJ1-2; D possibly corresponds to TRBD1 (6 bases). Trimming left V 7 bases short and J 0 bases short, with 15 bases between. Germline V gene lookup returns CDR1 SNHLY and CDR2 FYNNEI. The CDR3 spans 15 residues. The CDR3 spells CASTRTGISNYGYTF. The CDR3 nucleotides read TGTGCCAGCACTCGAACAGGGATTTCTAACTATGGCTACACCTTC.